A selection of T cell receptor beta chains follows, all from one sample in a study of regulatory T cells in long-lasting Graves disease. From the multiplex PCR reads, TCRdb called clonotypes with MiXCR, one entry per CDR3 protein. This sample carries 450,000 to 600,000 distinct CDR3 sequences, around an eighth of them seen once, and the ten largest clones take 8% to 10%. In addition, the sample was reused for a study of T cells in Graves' hyperthyroidism and ophthalmopathy.

The sequencing here drew on peripheral blood mononuclear cells (PBMCs), taken at new diagnosis, from a patient treated with antithyroid drugs. The source is a young man with Graves disease. CDR3s include the opening cysteine and the closing phenylalanine or tryptophan.

TRBJ2-3	TRBV5-1	11	CASKRSDTQYF
TRBJ2-5	TRBV18	14	CASSPGGPQETQYF
TRBJ2-1	TRBV3-1	14	CASSQVERQNEQFF
TRBJ1-2	TRBV30	17	CAWSDLGPGRIKDGYTF
TRBJ2-7	TRBV20-1	13	CSAIAGSTYEQYF
TRBJ2-7	TRBV20-1	13	CSARDKADYEQYF
NA	TRBV10-3	17	CAISGTSGTGVGLTQYF
TRBJ2-3	TRBV7-6	16	CASSLGMGQHTDTQYF
TRBJ2-6	TRBV7-9	18	CASSPGRFTSFGANVLTF
TRBJ2-7	TRBV11-2	17	CASSRLDSGNGAYEQYF
TRBJ2-3	TRBV5-6	16	CASSLVDRSSTDTQYF
TRBJ2-2	TRBV7-9	15	CASSSGRENTGELFF
TRBJ2-3	TRBV28	15	CASSSGLAGKDTQYF
TRBJ2-1	TRBV15	17	CATSRVLAGASYNEQFF
TRBJ1-3	TRBV5-1	13	CASSSDRANTIYF
TRBJ2-3	TRBV7-9	15	CASSLAVRRTDTQYF
TRBJ1-5	TRBV12-3/TRBV12-4	15	CASRTGTDSNQPQHF
TRBJ2-2	TRBV10-3	16	CAIKPGQGTNTGELFF
TRBJ2-5	TRBV4-1	14	CASSQGLAKETQYF
TRBJ1-1	TRBV6-1	15	CASSESSTANTEAFF
TRBJ1-1	TRBV5-1	12	CASGGRNTEAFF
TRBJ2-1	TRBV2	13	CASSGLVPNEQFF
TRBJ2-3	TRBV6-8	10	CASKSDTQYF
TRBJ2-7	TRBV20-1	8	CSAPGEYF
TRBJ2-2	TRBV29-1	14	CSVSRGRVSGELFF
TRBJ2-5	TRBV3-1	14	CASSHPGQQETQYF
TRBJ2-3	TRBV12-3/TRBV12-4	14	CASSFDSHTDTQYF
TRBJ2-1	TRBV5-1	14	CASRPRGVVDEQFF
TRBJ1-1	TRBV11-1	14	CASSPGGSSTEAFF
TRBJ2-7	TRBV19	15	CASSTGGLSSYEQYF
TRBJ2-5	TRBV2	13	CASSNAGQETQYF
TRBJ1-1	TRBV18	13	CASSDSLDTEAFF
TRBJ1-2	TRBV5-1	14	CASSFGDTNYGYTF
TRBJ2-3	TRBV10-2	15	CASHPKQGAIDTQYF
TRBJ2-4	TRBV6-1	12	CASRGGIDIQYF
TRBJ1-6	TRBV25-1	15	CASSEVAGPGSPLHF
TRBJ2-5	TRBV20-1	15	CSARPRGADQETQYF
TRBJ1-2	TRBV10-2	13	CASSEEANYGYTF
TRBJ2-7	TRBV10-3	14	CAISGEGRGYEQYF
TRBJ2-1	TRBV12-3/TRBV12-4	15	CASSLKLPGGSEQFF
TRBJ1-5	TRBV25-1	16	CASRKWPRVGNQPQHF
TRBJ1-1	TRBV10-2	14	CAGTPGGRDTEAFF
TRBJ2-7	TRBV7-8	11	CASSASNEQYF
TRBJ2-3	TRBV2	13	CASSVRKPDTQYF
TRBJ2-7	TRBV20-1	14	CSATGGPTPYEQYF
TRBJ2-3	TRBV6-1	18	CASGPGQGTSGREDTQYF
TRBJ1-2	TRBV4-1	16	CASSQTRTGPPYGYTF
TRBJ1-1	TRBV27	12	CASSPGGGRAFF
TRBJ1-2	TRBV10-3	13	CAIAGDINYGYTF
TRBJ2-7	TRBV30	13	CAWRTANSYEQYF
TRBJ2-1	TRBV19	17	CASSMSSSGSPKNEQFF
TRBJ2-2	TRBV12-3/TRBV12-4	14	CATEDNSNTGELFF
TRBJ2-7	TRBV6-1	14	CASSPGREDYEQYF
TRBJ1-2	TRBV11-2	13	CASSPGTPRGYTF